Presented here are 30 T cell receptor beta chains from one specimen sequenced in a study of CD8 T cells in ankylosing spondylitis. Using its own MiXCR run on the 5' RACE reads, TCRdb lists one record per CDR3 protein. The sample has a few hundred thousand distinct CDR3 sequences; 18% are singletons. The sample was blood, either unsorted or a sorted T cell fraction (not recorded which). Receptor source: a male donor with ankylosing spondylitis or in good health (not recorded which).

The genes are TRBV5-1 and TRBJ2-7, with D tentatively TRBD1 (5 bases). The V gene lost 2 bases and the J gene lost 1 base, with 10 bases spanning the gap. CDR1 is SGHRS and CDR2 is YFSETQ in the germline V gene. The CDR3 is 14 residues long. Written as DNA, the CDR3 is TGCGCCAGCAGCTTAGGGGAAGGATCCTACGAGCAGTACTTC. This encodes CASSLGEGSYEQYF.

This clonotype has a count of ten or more. V is TRBV25-1 and J is TRBJ2-2, with D possibly TRBD2 on 7 matching bases. Germline CDR1 and CDR2: MGHDK and SYGVNS. Deletions cut 6 bases from V and 2 bases from J, with 13 bases between. The CDR3 length is 15 residues. The CDR3 spells CASRGGAGNTGELFF. The DNA for the CDR3 is TGTGCCAGCAGAGGGGGGGCGGGTAACACCGGGGAGCTGTTTTTT.

This clonotype was picked up a small number of times. CDR3 sequence reads: CSATRKDRGLRDTQYF. In DNA form, the CDR3 reads TGCAGTGCCACCCGGAAGGACAGGGGGCTGAGAGATACGCAGTATTTT. This chain joins TRBV20-1 and TRBJ2-3; 11 bases map to TRBD1. Germline loops: CDR1 DFQATT, CDR2 SNEGSKA (reference sequence). The J segment lost 5 bases and the V segment lost 6 bases, leaving 13 bases of the junction unmatched. This CDR3 is 16 amino acids long.

This chain uses TRBV6-4 with TRBJ2-2; D remains ambiguous. The germline V and J ends were trimmed by 3 bases and 3 bases, with 8 bases remaining between them. The CDR3 runs to 14 residues. Germline V gene data show CDR1 as MRHNA and CDR2 as SNTAGT. This CDR3 reads CASSEAADTGELFF. The CDR3 DNA sequence: TGTGCCAGCAGTGAGGCAGCCGACACCGGGGAGCTGTTTTTT.

This clonotype was detected ten times or more. This chain uses TRBV7-8 with TRBJ1-1; D not certain. Germline V lookup: CDR1 SGHVS, CDR2 FQNEAQ. The CDR3 loop spans 13 amino acids. V was clipped by 5 bases and J by 3 bases, with 10 bases between them. Written as DNA, the CDR3 is TGTGCCAGCAGCCCACTTGGGGACACTGAAGCTTTCTTT. The encoded protein is CASSPLGDTEAFF.

This clonotype has a count of ten or more. The CDR3 loop is CASSIDRYNEQFF. CDR3 nucleotides: TGTGCCAGCAGTATAGACAGATACAATGAGCAGTTCTTC. This chain uses TRBV27 with TRBJ2-1; D may be TRBD1 (5 bases). Germline loops: CDR1 MNHEY, CDR2 SMNVEV (reference sequence). The CDR3 is 13 residues long. V lost 5 bases and J lost 4, with 9 bases in between.

V is TRBV4-1 and J is TRBJ2-6, with 8 nucleotides matching TRBD1. V gave up 1 base and J gave up 2 bases; unmatched junction bases: 4. The CDR3 spans 17 residues. In germline, CDR1 is MGHRA, CDR2 YSYEKL. The CDR3: CASSQVQTGAGANVLTF. CDR3 sequence (DNA): TGCGCCAGCAGCCAAGTACAGACAGGGGCTGGGGCCAACGTCCTGACTTTC.

This clonotype was seen more than once but under ten times. The chain combines TRBV5-1 with TRBJ2-7, with TRBD2 as a possible D gene (6 bases). Trimming pared 6 bases from V and 2 bases from J, leaving 18 bases between. The CDR3 is 15 residues long. Germline V lookup: CDR1 SGHRS, CDR2 YFSETQ. CDR3 DNA: TGCGCCAGCACATCAAGTGGGACTCGAACCTACGAGCAGTACTTC. Protein sequence: CASTSSGTRTYEQYF.

The CDR3 loop is CASSGSYNEQFF. CDR3 DNA sequence: TGCGCCAGCAGCGGGTCCTACAATGAGCAGTTCTTC. This chain joins TRBV5-1 and TRBJ2-1; no definite D call. This CDR3 is built from 12 residues. V was pared by 4 bases and J by 1 base, with 3 bases between. CDR1 is SGHRS and CDR2 is YFSETQ in the germline V gene.

On this clonotype itself: A read error is likely, as this CDR3 ends without the conserved phenylalanine or tryptophan. The genes are TRBV5-1 and TRBJ2-1; D may be TRBD1 or TRBD2 (6 bases each). The germline V gene encodes CDR1 SGHRS and CDR2 YFSETQ. CDR3 length: 22 residues. Trimming removed 2 bases at V and 4 bases at J, with 34 bases between. The CDR3 protein is CASSFGTVGQGTGAGSYNEQFS. DNA for the CDR3: TGCGCCAGCAGCTTTGGCACCGTGGGCCAGGGGACGGGAGCAGGGTCGTACAATGAGCAGTTCTCC.

This clonotype has a handful of counts. J is TRBJ2-2 and V is TRBV7-2; maybe TRBD1 (6 bases). CDR1 and CDR2 from the germline V gene are SGHTA and FQGNSA. V was cut by 4 bases and J by 1 base, with 16 bases left in between. This CDR3 is 17 amino acids long. For the CDR3, the DNA is TGTGCCAGCAGCTCAACTCCTGGGACAATGAACACCGGGGAGCTGTTTTTT. It codes for CASSSTPGTMNTGELFF.

At least ten counts were recorded for this clonotype. The rearrangement joins TRBV9 to TRBJ2-7; TRBD1 matches at 8 bases. Losses at the gene ends were 4 bases for V and 3 bases for J; bases not matched to a gene: 9. The V gene's germline CDR1 is SGDLS and CDR2 YYNGEE. The CDR3 sequence is 15 residues long. The DNA of the CDR3 is TGTGCCAGCAGCTCCACCGGGACAGGAGTCTACGAGCAGTACTTC. Translation gives CASSSTGTGVYEQYF.

V usage is TRBV19 and J usage is TRBJ2-3; TRBD1 might be the D (5 bases). This CDR3 comprises 19 residues. In germline, CDR1 is LNHDA, CDR2 SQIVND (reference sequence). The V and J ends lost 2 bases and 5 bases respectively, with 26 bases between them. In DNA form, the CDR3 reads TGTGCCAGTAGTATAATTCGTCACGGACGGAGACCAGGACAAGATACGCAGTATTTT. This codes for CASSIIRHGRRPGQDTQYF.

This clonotype was picked up many times. The chain couples TRBV6-1 to TRBJ2-1; tentatively, D is TRBD1 or TRBD2 (5 bases each). V lost 7 bases and J lost 6, with 22 bases in between. The CDR3 has 16 residues. In germline, CDR1 is MNHNS, CDR2 SASEGT. CDR3 in DNA: TGTGCCAGCACCTACCTTTACGGGGCGGCTGCCAATGAGCAGTTCTTC. Residues: CASTYLYGAAANEQFF.

The chain employs TRBV5-1 and TRBJ2-7; 9 nucleotides line up with TRBD2. This CDR3 region has 15 residues. Germline lookup yields CDR1 SGHRS and CDR2 YFSETQ. Trimming cost V 4 bases and J 5 bases; bases outside gene matches: 10. This CDR3 reads CASSPLVAGENEQYF. CDR3 nucleotide sequence: TGCGCCAGCAGCCCCCTGGTAGCGGGAGAAAACGAGCAGTACTTC.

This rearrangement joins TRBV29-1 to TRBJ2-7, with D perhaps matching TRBD1 (6 bases). Germline loops: CDR1 SQVTM, CDR2 ANQGSEA. Deletions cut 7 bases from V and 2 bases from J, with 12 bases between. The CDR3 length is 12 residues. Here the CDR3 DNA reads TGCAGCGCAGAGACAGGTCCCTACGAGCAGTACTTC. This sequence encodes CSAETGPYEQYF.

The rearrangement links TRBV12-3 or TRBV12-4 to TRBJ2-7, with TRBD2 matching 7 bases. The V gene end was trimmed by 6 bases and the J gene end by 3 bases; junction bases not matched to a gene: 8. The length of the CDR3 is 14 residues. In nucleotides, the CDR3 is TGTGCCAGCAGAGCCGGCGGGGGAGGCTACGAGCAGTACTTC. Its protein is CASRAGGGGYEQYF.

The gene calls are TRBV9 and TRBJ2-5; 7 positions match TRBD2. V was pared by 0 bases and J by 3 bases, with 5 bases of the junction left unmatched. This CDR3 contains 15 residues. Germline V gives CDR1 SGDLS, CDR2 YYNGEE. The CDR3 nucleotides read TGTGCCAGCAGCGTAGATGGGAGGGCCGAAGAGACCCAGTACTTC. Its translation: CASSVDGRAEETQYF. The complete variable domain, with remaining parts taken from reference TRBV9 and TRBJ2-5, reads DSGVTQTPKHLITATGQRVTLRCSPRSGDLSVYWYQQSLDQGLQFLIQYYNGEERAKGNILERFSAQQFPDLHSELNLSSLELGDSALYFCASSVDGRAEETQYFGPGTRLLVL.

This clonotype has only a few counts. V is TRBV15 and J is TRBJ1-3, with 10 bases identical to TRBD1. From germline, CDR1 is LNHNV and CDR2 YYDKDF (reference sequence). The CDR3 spans 17 residues. V was clipped by 5 bases and J by 2 bases; unmatched bases: 9. CDR3 in amino acids: CATSPVPGQGTGNTIYF. The CDR3, as DNA: TGTGCCACCAGCCCAGTCCCGGGACAGGGGACTGGAAACACCATATATTTT.

This clonotype was counted many times. V gene TRBV29-1 combines with J gene TRBJ2-7; D is perhaps TRBD2 (5 bases). Germline assignment: CDR1 SQVTM and CDR2 ANQGSEA. The V and J ends lost 0 bases and 3 bases respectively, with 9 bases between them. The CDR3 spans 13 residues. CDR3 sequence (DNA): TGCAGCGTTGAAGATTCGGGGATCTACGAGCAGTACTTC. Translated: CSVEDSGIYEQYF.

This clonotype was recorded a few times. The chain employs TRBV6-5 and TRBJ2-7; TRBD2 matches at 9 bases. Unmatched junction bases numbered 7, after V lost 0 bases and J lost 1 base. The germline V gene has CDR1 MNHEY and CDR2 SVGAGI. The CDR3 is 17 amino acids. The CDR3 DNA sequence: TGTGCCAGCAGTTACTCGTTGCGGGAGGGCCGTTCCTACGAGCAGTACTTC. This sequence encodes CASSYSLREGRSYEQYF.

This clonotype was observed many times. J is TRBJ2-5 and V is TRBV29-1; D is perhaps TRBD2 (6 bases). Per the germline V gene, CDR1 is SQVTM and CDR2 is ANQGSEA. The V and J ends lost 0 bases and 5 bases respectively, with 16 bases between them. The CDR3 is 15 amino acids. CDR3 DNA: TGCAGCGTTGAAGACCCCCTGGAGGGCCCGGAGACCCAGTACTTC. Translation: CSVEDPLEGPETQYF.

The chain has TRBV29-1 and TRBJ2-7; 10 bases are a match to TRBD2. Germline assignment: CDR1 SQVTM and CDR2 ANQGSEA. This CDR3 comprises 13 residues. V shed 4 bases, J shed 4 bases, and the junction held 4 bases outside the gene matches. CDR3 protein: CSVVLAGPYEQYF. The CDR3 bases are TGCAGCGTTGTACTAGCGGGGCCTTACGAGCAGTACTTC.

The chain carries TRBV12-3 or TRBV12-4 and TRBJ1-6, with D tentatively TRBD1 (5 bases). The CDR3 is made up of 15 amino acids. Trimming shortened V by 6 bases and J by 4 bases, and 13 bases separated the two germline ends. The CDR3 coding sequence is TGTGCCAGCAGAAAACGACAGATGTATAATTCACCCCTCCACTTT. The encoded protein is CASRKRQMYNSPLHF.

In this sample, this clonotype turned up many times. The chain uses TRBV9 and TRBJ2-1; unclear D gene. The V and J ends lost 0 bases and 5 bases respectively, with 3 bases between them. Germline V CDR1 and CDR2: SGDLS, YYNGEE. The CDR3 has 12 amino acids. CDR3 region: CASSVGDNEQFF. Here the CDR3 DNA reads TGTGCCAGCAGCGTAGGGGACAATGAGCAGTTCTTC.

In its sample, this clonotype was seen a few times. The chain is built from TRBV12-3 or TRBV12-4 and TRBJ2-4; D is unclear. Trimming left V 3 bases short and J 5 bases short, with 2 bases between. This CDR3 has 11 amino acids. The CDR3 reads CASSFENIQYF. CDR3 in DNA: TGTGCCAGCAGTTTCGAAAACATTCAGTACTTC.

This clonotype was detected only a few times. V usage is TRBV20-1 and J usage is TRBJ2-1; D is unresolved. The CDR3 totals 12 residues. Trimming took off 2 bases at V and 13 bases at J, with 15 bases between the two ends. Germline assignment: CDR1 DFQATT and CDR2 SNEGSKA (reference sequence). CDR3 in amino acids: CSARPVWAEQFF. CDR3 DNA: TGCAGTGCTAGACCCGTTTGGGCGGAACAGTTCTTC.

The rearrangement uses TRBV29-1 and TRBJ2-5; 7 nucleotides agree with TRBD1. V was pared by 3 bases and J by 0 bases, with 4 bases of the junction left unmatched. The CDR3 is made up of 14 amino acids. Germline-derived CDR1 and CDR2 are SQVTM and ANQGSEA. The CDR3 loop reads CSVETGHDQETQYF. The CDR3 DNA is TGCAGCGTTGAGACAGGGCACGACCAAGAGACCCAGTACTTC.

This clonotype showed up many times. The V and J genes are TRBV29-1 and TRBJ2-3; no definite D call. Trimming cost V 3 bases and J 4 bases, with 8 bases left between them. CDR3 length equals 12 residues. Germline V lookup: CDR1 SQVTM, CDR2 ANQGSEA. This CDR3 reads CSVDVGPDTQYF. For the CDR3, the DNA is TGCAGCGTTGATGTAGGGCCAGATACGCAGTATTTT.

Comment on this clonotype: Possible read error: a much larger clone is one base away. This chain uses TRBV5-6 with TRBJ2-2; D is perhaps TRBD2 (5 bases). The CDR3 extends over 14 amino acids. Germline lookup yields CDR1 SGHDT and CDR2 YYEEEE. CDR3 in DNA: TGTGCCAGCAGCTTCGACCCAAACACCGGGGAGCCGTTTTTT. Protein sequence: CASSFDPNTGEPFF.